This entry lists 2 T cell receptor beta chains sequenced from one sample in a study of cytomegalovirus exposure and HLA in healthy donors. 60 Vbeta and 13 Jbeta primers were used in PCR. Sequencing used immunoSEQ multiplex PCR; TCRdb keeps in-frame clones, though not all of them. This table holds some 120,000 clones, about 73% found once. What was sequenced was PBMCs. The source is a middle-aged woman in good health and CMV-seropositive.

This sequence joins TRBV19 and TRBJ2-2, with TRBD2 identical over 9 bases. V lost 3 bases, J lost 0 bases, and 11 bases stayed unmatched. The V gene's germline CDR1 is LNHDA and CDR2 SQIVND (reference sequence). CDR3 length: 19 residues. CDR3 amino acids: CASSINSGGRDTNTGELFF. The CDR3 region has the DNA TGTGCCAGTAGTATTAACAGCGGGGGGCGGGATACGAACACCGGGGAGCTGTTTTTT.

The chain employs TRBV5-1 and TRBJ1-6; TRBD1 might be the D (5 bases). CDR1 SGHRS and CDR2 YFSETQ come from the germline V gene. CDR3 size: 14 residues. The ends were cut back, 5 bases at V and 9 bases at J, with 15 bases in the middle. Here the CDR3 reads CASRVGPDISPLHF. CDR3 DNA: TGCGCCAGCAGGGTCGGCCCGGACATTTCACCCCTCCACTTT.